The clone carrying this T cell receptor beta chain was detected ten times or more. Its antigen is currently unknown. These data originate in a study of T cell repertoires in cytomegalovirus infection. Study details: Peptides in the study included HLA-C-restricted and HLA-B-restricted CMV epitopes. Signatures in public TCR beta sequences pointed to both CMV infection and matching HLA type.

The CDR3 loop spans 14 amino acids. Trimming stripped 0 bases from V and 5 bases from J, with 11 bases between. CDR1 is SGHRS, CDR2 YFSETQ, per germline. TCRdb used MiXCR to reprocess the reads, holding one entry per CDR3 protein. The sample yields roughly 160,000 distinct CDR3 sequences, 20% to 25% seen once. The clonotype was recovered from a human donor in good health (CMV status not recorded). Some clones in this sample may be carry-over from other donors' samples. This sample comprised CD8+ T cells from cultured PBMCs, obtained from culture after CMV antigen stimulation. The chain has TRBV5-1 and TRBJ1-1, with D possibly TRBD1 on 6 matching bases. The CDR3, as DNA: TGCGCCAGCAGCTTGGCACAGGGAAGGACTGAAGCTTTCTTT. Translating gives CASSLAQGRTEAFF.